This record concerns one T cell receptor beta chain sequence. This clonotype appeared many times. The target of this receptor is not known. Base quality data are lacking; no much larger clone is found one base away. What this sample's time point label stands for: newly diagnosed GD, antithyroid drugs for less than 3 months. RNA was extracted from PBMCs in TRIzol for both TCR sequencing and RNA sequencing. The diagnosis of Graves' disease was made according to American Thyroid Association guidelines. Recruitment of patients was carried out at an endocrinology department in Xi'an, China. From each patient, around 9.3 milliliters of peripheral blood was collected into an EDTA anticoagulant tube. Ficoll Paque Plus density gradient separation was used to isolate PBMCs, and no further T cell sorting was performed. An Agilent 2100 Bioanalyzer and agarose gel were used to check RNA quality, while a NanoDrop 2000 measured RNA concentration.

V drops 2 bases and J drops 1 base, leaving 12 bases in between. Inclusive of the bounding cysteine and phenylalanine, the CDR3 is 15 residues long. Only the CDR3 part of the read is kept: 45 bases, read in frame from the first base. The germline V gene provides CDR1 MNHNS and CDR2 SASEGT. The library was built by means of multiplex PCR. Sequenced on an Illumina HiSeq 4000. TCR beta libraries were built with iRepertoire HTBI primers and Arm-PCR amplification of CDR3 regions. Gel purification was performed on PCR products prior to sequencing. Per the authors' processing: Across samples, around 62 TRBV and 13 to 15 TRBJ segments were identified and used for gene usage analysis of CDR3 amino acid clonotypes. COPE and FqMerger were used to merge filtered high-quality paired reads into contigs. BLAST was used to align contigs to IMGT TRBV, TRBD and TRBJ reference genes, and CDR3 was defined according to IMGT. Highly expanded clones were defined as clonotypes with a frequency above 0.1%. Repertoire diversity was measured by Shannon entropy, and V-J evenness by the Gini coefficient. A clonotype found in more than one individual was treated as public. The public reads were run again by TCRdb, first through fastp at Q25 and then through MiXCR, and only productive beta chains were kept. Entries are consolidated by CDR3 protein sequence, retaining the most common genes and DNA. The authors' filters were not applied to this entry. The sample profile shows a few hundred thousand distinct CDR3 sequences; 16% of them were found once. The ten largest account for 25% to 30% of the sample.

The data stem from a study of regulatory T cells in long-lasting Graves disease (dated by TCRdb to about 2021). With regard to the full study: Antithyroid drugs had been taken for less than 3 months by newly diagnosed Graves' disease patients. The study took place in China and was registered as a clinical trial. A total of around 35 samples underwent TCR sequencing: about 13 from persistent and about 20 from newly diagnosed Graves' disease patients. This study used TCR sequencing and RNA sequencing of peripheral blood to compare persistent Graves' disease patients against newly diagnosed Graves' disease patients. Findings and caveats that apply to the study as a whole: Persistent Graves' disease patients showed lower TCR Shannon entropy and fewer highly expanded clones than newly diagnosed patients, suggesting clonal expansion. The small sample size was acknowledged by the authors as a limitation that may reduce accuracy. More public clonotypes were shared among persistent patients (fewer than 3,000) than among newly diagnosed patients (966). Only peripheral blood was studied, because thyroid tissue, the primary lesion, was inaccessible. Preferential use of TRBV28, TRBJ1-2 and TRBJ2-5 was observed in persistent disease, whereas TRBV20-1 and TRBJ2-1 were favored in newly diagnosed disease. Only the TCR beta chain was sequenced and analyzed.

Another study also made use of these data, one on T cells in Graves' hyperthyroidism and ophthalmopathy. As the second study states: Stable Graves' hyperthyroidism was defined as no progression to ophthalmopathy during 18 months of follow-up. Hyperthyroidism patients were newly diagnosed, had a disease duration of under 2 months, and were aged 18 to 65 years. Exclusion was applied to patients with uncontrolled infections, other autoimmune diseases, pregnancy or lactation. Clinical symptoms, serum thyroxine and TRAb, thyroid ultrasound, and orbital computed tomography formed the basis for the diagnoses. A first-round RT-PCR of the TCR CDR3 used the HTBI primer set with the Qiagen OneStep RT-PCR kit. Blood samples also contained most of the expanded thyroid clonotypes (frequency above 0.001), which suggests that blood repertoires may reflect thyroid immune responses. In cross-validation, a model built on a 13 V-J signature told ophthalmopathy apart from stable hyperthyroidism with approximately 90% sensitivity and around 81% specificity, and in testing the same model reached 80%/75%. During validation, the model predicted progression to ophthalmopathy a median of about 6.3 months ahead of onset, with around 65% sensitivity and under 85% specificity. To identify distinguishing TCR V-J signatures, a discovery cohort of around 100 patients was used, comprising approximately 40 with Graves' ophthalmopathy and 57 with stable Graves' hyperthyroidism. Prospective prediction of ophthalmopathy was tested in an independent validation cohort of about 19 hyperthyroidism patients and roughly 16 patients who later progressed to ophthalmopathy. The 75 to 100 discovery patients were randomly split 7:3 into training and test sets. In addition, the study compared T-cell repertoires in thyroid tissue and in blood from five or six Graves' hyperthyroidism patients. Following sampling, methimazole starting at 30 mg daily was given to hyperthyroidism patients, and high-dose intravenous methylprednisolone was given to ophthalmopathy patients. The libraries were constructed in a second round of multiplex PCR and then size-selected and purified. The libraries were sequenced on an Illumina HiSeq2000 using paired-end 100 bp reads. SOAPnuke was used to process the raw data, throwing out any read that contained adapters or uncalled bases, had a mean Phred below 15, or lacked an exact constant-primer or identifier match. High-quality paired reads were merged with COPE v1.2.5, and unique nucleotide sequences were defined as clonotypes. Clonotypes were aligned to IMGT TRBV, TRBD and TRBJ reference segments using MiTCR v1.1. The analysis was restricted to V-J combinations with a frequency above 0.0001, which together covered approximately 99% of the repertoires. The TCS score was defined as F50 (clonal expansion) divided by E x V (chaos), with BLOSUM62-based TCRdist calculated between CDR3 peptides within each V-J. Welch's t-statistics and random forest reduced around 550 V-J features to 10 to 15, which were used in a naive Bayes classifier (R e1071). No statistical method was used to set the sample size in advance, and investigators knew the group allocation. The paper reports TCR Vbeta CDR3 sequencing of approximately 140 peripheral blood samples: approximately 41 ophthalmopathy, about 75 hyperthyroidism and approximately 17 progressor patients.

The chain uses TRBV6-1 and TRBJ2-7, with the D gene not confidently named. The sequencing here drew on peripheral blood mononuclear cells (PBMCs), taken at new diagnosis, from a patient treated with antithyroid drugs. This TCR came from a man aged 35 to 55 with Graves disease. Donor details come from another sample of the same person, matched by shared clones. The CDR3 reads as follows: CASSEMVVSSYEQYF. The sequenced DNA: TGTGCCAGCAGTGAAATGGTGGTCAGTTCCTACGAGCAGTACTTC.